The rows below give T cell receptor beta chains drawn from one sample of a study of T-cell memory formation after mild COVID-19. One entry per CDR3 protein results from TCRdb running MiXCR on the 5' RACE reads. There are 98,000 or so distinct CDR3 sequences in the sample; roughly a sixth occur only once, and approximately 5% lies in the top ten. Sequencing was carried out using PBMCs or a T cell subset sorted from them (not recorded which). These receptors all come from a young man who had mild COVID-19 (a few samples of this study predate the infection). Cell type and time point are not known. Both conserved end residues are part of each CDR3. The D gene is left open where the match is weak. For some rows the clone size is stated as once, few or many, or as a class when expanded; others skip it.

CDR3aa,CDR3nt,abundance,len,d_gene,v_gene,j_gene
CASSLASGLETQYF,TGCGCCAGCAGCTTGGCTAGCGGGCTAGAGACCCAGTACTTC,-,14,TRBD2,TRBV5-1,TRBJ2-5
CARSRPGARGYGYTF,TGCGCCAGAAGCCGTCCGGGGGCGCGAGGCTATGGCTACACCTTC,-,15,-,TRBV5-1,TRBJ1-2
CATSGTGTGLNEQFF,TGTGCCACCAGTGGAACCGGGACAGGGTTAAATGAGCAGTTCTTC,few,15,TRBD1,TRBV24-1,TRBJ2-1
CASSLVPGSETQYF,TGCGCCAGCAGCTTGGTTCCGGGATCAGAGACCCAGTACTTC,-,14,-,TRBV5-1,TRBJ2-5
CSAPLTGDRGNTGELFF,TGCAGTGCCCCACTTACGGGGGACAGGGGTAACACCGGGGAGCTGTTTTTT,few,17,TRBD1,TRBV20-1,TRBJ2-2
CASRNQGALSTDTQYF,TGTGCCAGCAGAAATCAGGGGGCGCTCAGCACAGATACGCAGTATTTT,-,16,TRBD1,TRBV11-2,TRBJ2-3
CASSPASGQVSGGNADEQFF,TGTGCCAGCAGCCCGGCCTCCGGACAAGTTAGCGGGGGGAACGCCGATGAGCAGTTCTTC,-,20,TRBD2,TRBV9,TRBJ2-1
CASSFSASGNTIYF,TGTGCCAGCAGTTTTTCAGCGTCTGGAAACACCATATATTTT,few,14,-,TRBV12-3/TRBV12-4,TRBJ1-3
CSVEGQGKNIQYF,TGCAGCGTTGAAGGACAGGGAAAAAACATTCAGTACTTC,many,13,TRBD1,TRBV29-1,TRBJ2-4
CASSQYFGETQYF,TGTGCCAGCAGCCAATACTTTGGGGAGACCCAGTACTTC,many,13,-,TRBV7-3,TRBJ2-5
CASSPTWTGLGDTQYF,TGTGCCAGCTCACCGACCTGGACAGGGCTAGGAGATACGCAGTATTTT,-,16,TRBD1,TRBV18,TRBJ2-3
CASSLAPGGAGGRNEQFF,TGCGCCAGCAGCTTGGCCCCTGGGGGAGCGGGGGGAAGGAATGAGCAGTTCTTC,few,18,TRBD2,TRBV5-1,TRBJ2-1
CASSLRPGGQETQYF,TGTGCCAGCAGTTTGCGCCCGGGAGGCCAAGAGACCCAGTACTTC,many,15,TRBD2,TRBV27,TRBJ2-5
CASRTYRGESYNEQFF,TGTGCCAGCAGAACCTACAGGGGGGAATCCTACAATGAGCAGTTCTTC,medium-sized,16,TRBD1,TRBV6-2/TRBV6-3,TRBJ2-1
CASSQEVRQETQYF,TGCGCCAGCAGCCAAGAGGTTAGACAGGAGACCCAGTACTTC,few,14,-,TRBV4-1,TRBJ2-5
CASRKESSYNEQFF,TGTGCCAGCAGGAAGGAGAGCTCCTACAATGAGCAGTTCTTC,few,14,-,TRBV12-3/TRBV12-4,TRBJ2-1
CASSPRTGLAKNIQYF,TGCGCCAGCAGCCCGCGGACGGGGCTAGCCAAAAACATTCAGTACTTC,-,16,-,TRBV5-1,TRBJ2-4
CASSLGVGTEAFF,TGTGCCAGCAGTTTAGGGGTCGGAACTGAAGCTTTCTTT,-,13,-,TRBV12-3/TRBV12-4,TRBJ1-1
CASSPGRDTQYF,TGCGCCAGCAGCCCAGGGAGAGATACGCAGTATTTT,many,12,-,TRBV5-1,TRBJ2-3
CATSGHTSSYTF,TGTGCCACCAGTGGCCATACCAGTAGCTACACCTTC,-,12,-,TRBV24-1,TRBJ1-2
CASSLRSQGSDQPQHF,TGTGCCAGCAGCTTAAGGTCACAGGGATCTGATCAGCCCCAGCATTTT,-,16,-,TRBV7-8,TRBJ1-5
CASRRDRGTEAFF,TGTGCCAGCAGACGGGACAGGGGTACTGAAGCTTTCTTT,few,13,TRBD1,TRBV2,TRBJ1-1
CASSPDGTGELFF,TGCGCCAGCAGCCCGGACGGGACCGGGGAGCTGTTTTTT,few,13,-,TRBV5-1,TRBJ2-2
CSVGITGGGETQYF,TGCAGCGTCGGGATTACAGGGGGCGGTGAGACCCAGTACTTC,-,14,TRBD1,TRBV29-1,TRBJ2-5
CASSPRDTGREYF,TGTGCCAGCAGCCCCCGGGATACAGGGAGGGAGTATTTT,-,13,-,TRBV5-6,TRBJ2-3
CASRPQRGAPQFF,TGTGCCAGCAGGCCCCAGCGGGGGGCGCCCCAGTTCTTC,few,13,TRBD2,TRBV4-2,TRBJ2-1
CASSIAGFTDTQYF,TGCGCCAGCAGCATAGCGGGGTTCACAGATACGCAGTATTTT,few,14,TRBD2,TRBV5-1,TRBJ2-3
CASSYSHNTGIETQYF,TGTGCCAGCAGTTACTCTCACAACACTGGGATAGAGACCCAGTACTTC,few,16,-,TRBV6-5,TRBJ2-5
CASSQIGQPQHF,TGTGCCAGCAGCCAAATAGGACAGCCCCAGCATTTT,-,12,-,TRBV3-1,TRBJ1-5
CASSYSGLEQFF,TGTGCCAGCAGTTACTCGGGTCTTGAGCAGTTCTTC,few,12,-,TRBV6-2/TRBV6-3,TRBJ2-1
CSARVVPDTQYF,TGCAGTGCAAGGGTAGTCCCAGATACGCAGTATTTT,few,12,-,TRBV20-1,TRBJ2-3
CASSSGTGAGGNTEAFF,TGTGCCAGCAGCTCCGGGACAGGGGCCGGGGGGAACACTGAAGCTTTCTTT,-,17,TRBD1,TRBV7-9,TRBJ1-1
CASSRDRGAGELFF,TGTGCCAGCAGTAGAGACAGGGGAGCCGGGGAGCTGTTTTTT,-,14,TRBD1,TRBV6-5,TRBJ2-2
CASSLMGGGAPDTQYF,TGTGCCAGCAGCTTAATGGGCGGGGGGGCACCAGATACGCAGTATTTT,-,16,TRBD2,TRBV7-3,TRBJ2-3